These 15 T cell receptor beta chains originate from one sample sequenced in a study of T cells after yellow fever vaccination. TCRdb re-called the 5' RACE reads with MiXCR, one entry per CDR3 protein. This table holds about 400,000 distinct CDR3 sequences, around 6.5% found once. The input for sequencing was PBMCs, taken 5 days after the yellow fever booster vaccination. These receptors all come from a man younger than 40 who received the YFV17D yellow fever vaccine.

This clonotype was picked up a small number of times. CDR3 in amino acids: CSVKVQGASYEQYF. The CDR3, as DNA: TGCAGCGTAAAGGTACAGGGGGCGAGCTACGAGCAGTACTTC. The chain combines TRBV29-1 with TRBJ2-7; 9 positions match TRBD1. The CDR3 contains 14 residues. CDR1 and CDR2 (germline): SQVTM, ANQGSEA. With V trimmed by 6 bases and J by 3 bases, 9 bases remained unmatched.

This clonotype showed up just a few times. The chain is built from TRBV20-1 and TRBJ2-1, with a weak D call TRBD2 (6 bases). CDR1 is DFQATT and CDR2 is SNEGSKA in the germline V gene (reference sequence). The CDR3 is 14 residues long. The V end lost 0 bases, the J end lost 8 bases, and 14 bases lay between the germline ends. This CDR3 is CSAREPSALDEQFF. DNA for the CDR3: TGCAGTGCTAGAGAGCCTAGCGCCCTCGATGAGCAGTTCTTC.

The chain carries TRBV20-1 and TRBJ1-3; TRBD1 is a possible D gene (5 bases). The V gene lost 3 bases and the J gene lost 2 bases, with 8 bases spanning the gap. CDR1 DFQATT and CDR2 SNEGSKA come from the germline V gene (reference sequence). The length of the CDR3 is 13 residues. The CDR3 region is CSASRGPGNTIYF. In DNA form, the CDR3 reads TGCAGTGCTAGTAGGGGTCCTGGAAACACCATATATTTT.

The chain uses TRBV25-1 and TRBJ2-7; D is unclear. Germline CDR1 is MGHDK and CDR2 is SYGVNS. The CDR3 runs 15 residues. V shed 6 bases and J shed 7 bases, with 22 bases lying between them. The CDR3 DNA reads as TGTGCCAGCAGGAGCCAGATGGAACCTGCGCGGGAGCAGTACTTC. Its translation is CASRSQMEPAREQYF.

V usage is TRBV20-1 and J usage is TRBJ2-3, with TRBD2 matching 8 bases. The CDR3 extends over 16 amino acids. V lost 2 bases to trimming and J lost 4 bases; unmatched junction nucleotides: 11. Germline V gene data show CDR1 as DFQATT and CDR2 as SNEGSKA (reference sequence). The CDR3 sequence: CSARKRRGLGPDTQYF. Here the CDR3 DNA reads TGCAGTGCTAGAAAACGTCGGGGACTAGGTCCAGATACGCAGTATTTT.

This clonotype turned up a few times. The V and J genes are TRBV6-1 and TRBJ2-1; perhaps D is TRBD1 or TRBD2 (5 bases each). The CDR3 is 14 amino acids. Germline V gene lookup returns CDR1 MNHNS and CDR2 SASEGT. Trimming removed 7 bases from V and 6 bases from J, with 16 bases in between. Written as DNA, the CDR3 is TGTGCCAGCACCCGGGGCTTCTCGTCCAATGAGCAGTTCTTC. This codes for CASTRGFSSNEQFF.

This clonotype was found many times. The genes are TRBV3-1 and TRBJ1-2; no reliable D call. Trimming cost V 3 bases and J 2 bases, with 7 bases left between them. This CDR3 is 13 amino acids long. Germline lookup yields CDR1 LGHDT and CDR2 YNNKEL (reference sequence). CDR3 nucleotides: TGTGCCAGCAGCCACACGGGGAACTATGGCTACACCTTC. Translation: CASSHTGNYGYTF.

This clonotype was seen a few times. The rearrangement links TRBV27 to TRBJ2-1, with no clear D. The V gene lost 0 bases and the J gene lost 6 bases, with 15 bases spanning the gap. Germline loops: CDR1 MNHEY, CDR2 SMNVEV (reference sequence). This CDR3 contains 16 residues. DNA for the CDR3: TGTGCCAGCAGTTTATCGATAATGGGCGAGATCAATGAGCAGTTCTTC. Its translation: CASSLSIMGEINEQFF.

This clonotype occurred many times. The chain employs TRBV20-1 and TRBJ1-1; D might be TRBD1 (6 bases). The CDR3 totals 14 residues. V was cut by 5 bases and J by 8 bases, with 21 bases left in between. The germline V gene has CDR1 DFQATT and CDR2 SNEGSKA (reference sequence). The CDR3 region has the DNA TGCAGTGCTGTGAGGCCTTACAGGGAAGGAGAAGCTTTCTTT. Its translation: CSAVRPYREGEAFF.

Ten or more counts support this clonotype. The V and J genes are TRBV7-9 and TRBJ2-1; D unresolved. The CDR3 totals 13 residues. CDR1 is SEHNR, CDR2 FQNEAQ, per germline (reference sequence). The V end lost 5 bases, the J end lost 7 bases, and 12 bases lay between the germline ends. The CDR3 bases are TGTGCCAGCAGCGGCCCTAGGGATAATGAGCAGTTCTTC. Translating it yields CASSGPRDNEQFF.

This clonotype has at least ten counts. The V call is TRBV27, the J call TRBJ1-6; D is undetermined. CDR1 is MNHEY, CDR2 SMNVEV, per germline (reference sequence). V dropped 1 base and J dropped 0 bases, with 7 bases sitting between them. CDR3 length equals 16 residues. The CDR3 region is CASSLYSSSYNSPLHF. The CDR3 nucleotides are TGTGCCAGCAGTTTATATTCCAGCTCCTATAATTCACCCCTCCACTTT.

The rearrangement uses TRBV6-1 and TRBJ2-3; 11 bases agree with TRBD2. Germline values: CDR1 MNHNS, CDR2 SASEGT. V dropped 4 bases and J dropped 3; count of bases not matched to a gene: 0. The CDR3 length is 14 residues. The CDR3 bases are TGTGCCAGCAGTGTAGCGGGAGGGACAGATACGCAGTATTTT. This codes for CASSVAGGTDTQYF.

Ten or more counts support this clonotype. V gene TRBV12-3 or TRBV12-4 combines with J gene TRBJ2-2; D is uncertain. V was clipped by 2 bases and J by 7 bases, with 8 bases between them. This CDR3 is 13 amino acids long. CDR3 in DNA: TGTGCCAGCAGTTTATTTCTGCACGGGGAGCTGTTTTTT. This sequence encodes CASSLFLHGELFF.

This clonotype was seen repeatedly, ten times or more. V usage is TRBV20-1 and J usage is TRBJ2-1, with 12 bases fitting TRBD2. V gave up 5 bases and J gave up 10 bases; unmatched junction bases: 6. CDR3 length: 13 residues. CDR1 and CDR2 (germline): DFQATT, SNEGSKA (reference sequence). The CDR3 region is CSAPRLAGVEQFF. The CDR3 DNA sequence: TGCAGTGCTCCAAGACTAGCGGGAGTCGAGCAGTTCTTC.

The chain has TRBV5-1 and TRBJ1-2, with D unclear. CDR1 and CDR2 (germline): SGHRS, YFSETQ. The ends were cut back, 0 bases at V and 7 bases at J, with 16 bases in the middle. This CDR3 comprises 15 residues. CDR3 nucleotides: TGCGCCAGCAGCTTGGAATCCACAGAATACTCTGGCTACACCTTC. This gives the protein CASSLESTEYSGYTF.